The entry that follows covers one TCR beta chain sequence. Antigen specificity is unknown. The germline CDR1 and CDR2 sequences are SEHNR and FQNEAQ (reference sequence). The V end was cut by 0 bases, the J end by 5 bases, with 10 bases between. This CDR3 is 14 amino acids long. The sample originates from a study of response to subunit inactivated influenza vaccine. Broader study findings: Only a handful of new T cells, the authors suggested, are recruited with each seasonal influenza vaccination.

TCRdb redid the calling of the RT-PCR reads with MiXCR, one entry per CDR3 protein. This sample has 160,000 or so distinct CDR3 sequences, with approximately 10% found just once. V gene TRBV7-9 combines with J gene TRBJ1-1, with TRBD1 as a possible D gene (5 bases). The receptor comes from a man aged 50 to 59 who received an inactivated influenza vaccine. This specimen consisted of non-naive T cells sorted from PBMCs, obtained more than 35 days after vaccination. CDR3 in amino acids: CASSLAGRQTEAFF. CDR3 nucleotides: TGTGCCAGCAGCTTAGCCGGCCGACAGACTGAAGCTTTCTTT. The whole variable domain, filled in from reference TRBV7-9 and TRBJ1-1, reads DTGVSQNPRHKITKRGQNVTFRCDPISEHNRLYWYRQTLGQGPEFLTYFQNEAQLEKSRLLSDRFSAERPKGSFSTLEIQRTEQGDSAMYLCASSLAGRQTEAFFGQGTRLTVV.